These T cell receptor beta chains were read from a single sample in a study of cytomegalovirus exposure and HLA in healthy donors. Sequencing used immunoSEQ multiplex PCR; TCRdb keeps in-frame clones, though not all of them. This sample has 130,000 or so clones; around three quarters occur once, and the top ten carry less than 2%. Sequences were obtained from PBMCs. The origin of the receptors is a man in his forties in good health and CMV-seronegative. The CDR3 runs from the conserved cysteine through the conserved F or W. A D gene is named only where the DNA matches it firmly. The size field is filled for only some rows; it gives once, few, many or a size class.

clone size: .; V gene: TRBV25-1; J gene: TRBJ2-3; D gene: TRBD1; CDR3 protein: CASSPGQGAPDTQYF; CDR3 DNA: TGTGCCAGCAGCCCCGGCCAGGGGGCCCCAGATACGCAGTATTTT
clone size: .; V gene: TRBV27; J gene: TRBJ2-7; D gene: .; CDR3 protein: CASSLGRVSSYEQYF; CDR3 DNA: TGTGCCAGCAGTTTAGGGCGGGTGAGCTCCTACGAGCAGTACTTC
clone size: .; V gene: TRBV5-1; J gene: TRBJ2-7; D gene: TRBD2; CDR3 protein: CASSLSGTSGGGKEQYF; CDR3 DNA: TGCGCCAGCAGCTTGTCCGGGACTAGCGGGGGAGGGAAGGAGCAGTACTTC
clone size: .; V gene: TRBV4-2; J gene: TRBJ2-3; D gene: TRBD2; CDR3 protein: CASSQELAGGPSTDTQYF; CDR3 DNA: TGTGCCAGCAGCCAAGAGCTAGCGGGAGGGCCTAGCACAGATACGCAGTATTTT
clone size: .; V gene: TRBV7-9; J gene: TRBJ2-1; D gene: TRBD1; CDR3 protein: CASSSGQGSYNEQFF; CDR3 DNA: TGTGCCAGCAGCTCCGGACAGGGCTCCTACAATGAGCAGTTCTTC
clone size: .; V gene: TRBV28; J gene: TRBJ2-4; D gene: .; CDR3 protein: CASSSRTKNIQYF; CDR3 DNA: TGTGCCAGCAGTTCTAGAACCAAAAACATTCAGTACTTC
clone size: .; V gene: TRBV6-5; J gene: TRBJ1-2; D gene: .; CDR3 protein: CASNREGQGYGYTF; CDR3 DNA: TGTGCCAGCAATCGGGAGGGGCAAGGGTATGGCTACACCTTC
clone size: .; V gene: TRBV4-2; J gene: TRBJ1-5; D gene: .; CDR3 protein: CASSQDRIGGSNQPQHF; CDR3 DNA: TGTGCCAGCAGCCAAGATCGGATCGGGGGTAGCAATCAGCCCCAGCATTTT
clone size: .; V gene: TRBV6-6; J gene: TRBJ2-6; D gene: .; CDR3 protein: CASSQRQVSGANVLTF; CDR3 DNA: TGTGCCAGCAGTCAAAGACAGGTCTCTGGGGCCAACGTCCTGACTTTC
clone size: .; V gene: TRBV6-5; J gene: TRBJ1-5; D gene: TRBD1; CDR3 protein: CASSTQGGSNQPQHF; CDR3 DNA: TGTGCCAGCAGTACACAGGGGGGGTCGAATCAGCCCCAGCATTTT
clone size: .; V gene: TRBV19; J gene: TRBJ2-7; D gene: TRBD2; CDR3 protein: CASSLGLAGPSYEQYF; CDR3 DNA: TGTGCCAGTAGTTTGGGACTAGCGGGACCCTCCTACGAGCAGTACTTC
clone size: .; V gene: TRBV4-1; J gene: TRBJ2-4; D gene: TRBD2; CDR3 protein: CASSQASGTIAKNSQYF; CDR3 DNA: TGCGCCAGCAGCCAAGCATCGGGGACTATAGCCAAAAACAGTCAGTACTTC
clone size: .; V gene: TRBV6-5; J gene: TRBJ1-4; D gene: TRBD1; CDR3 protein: CASSYDRVATNEKLFF; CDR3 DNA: TGTGCCAGCAGTTACGACAGGGTCGCAACTAATGAAAAACTGTTTTTT
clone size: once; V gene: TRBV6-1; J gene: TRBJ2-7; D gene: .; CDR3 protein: CASSVTGTEQYF; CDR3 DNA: TGTGCCAGCAGCGTCACAGGGACCGAGCAGTACTTC
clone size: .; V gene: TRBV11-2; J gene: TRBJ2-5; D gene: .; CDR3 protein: CASSLYGGGQETQYF; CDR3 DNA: TGTGCCAGCAGCTTATACGGAGGAGGTCAAGAGACCCAGTACTTC
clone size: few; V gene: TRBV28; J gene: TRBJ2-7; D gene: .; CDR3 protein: CASSLLLITRGITYEQYF; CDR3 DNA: TGTGCCAGCAGTTTATTACTCATTACCAGGGGTATTACCTACGAGCAGTACTTC
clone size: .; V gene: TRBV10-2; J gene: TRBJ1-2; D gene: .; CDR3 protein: CASSEAGIIYGYTF; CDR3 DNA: TGCGCCAGCAGTGAGGCGGGGATCATCTATGGCTACACCTTC
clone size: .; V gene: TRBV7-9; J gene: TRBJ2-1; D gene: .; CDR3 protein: CSSRTRGNEQFF; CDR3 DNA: TGTTCCAGCAGGACCAGAGGGAATGAGCAGTTCTTC
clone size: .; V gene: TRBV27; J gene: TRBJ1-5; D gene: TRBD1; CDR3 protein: CASSSGQGGLYSNQPQHF; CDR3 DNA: TGTGCCAGCAGTTCGGGACAGGGGGGACTATATAGCAATCAGCCCCAGCATTTT
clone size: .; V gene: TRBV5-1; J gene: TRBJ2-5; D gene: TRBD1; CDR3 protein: CASSTWDRGQETQYF; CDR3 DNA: TGCGCCAGCAGCACCTGGGACAGGGGGCAAGAGACCCAGTACTTC
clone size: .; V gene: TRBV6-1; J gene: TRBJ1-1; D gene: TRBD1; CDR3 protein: CASSVDRGSEAFF; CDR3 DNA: TGTGCCAGCAGTGTGGACAGGGGATCTGAAGCTTTCTTT
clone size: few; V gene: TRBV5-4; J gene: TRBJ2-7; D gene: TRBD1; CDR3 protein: CASSLQSRTGGYEQYF; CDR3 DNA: TGTGCCAGCAGCCTCCAATCTCGAACAGGGGGCTACGAGCAGTACTTC
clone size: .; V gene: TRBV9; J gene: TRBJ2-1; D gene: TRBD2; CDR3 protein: CASSRLAGPSEQFF; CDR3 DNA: TGTGCCAGCAGTCGCCTAGCGGGGCCGAGTGAGCAGTTCTTC
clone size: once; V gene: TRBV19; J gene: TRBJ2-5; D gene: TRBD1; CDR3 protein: CASRGTGGAEETQYF; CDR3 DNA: TGTGCCAGTAGGGGGACAGGGGGCGCCGAGGAGACCCAGTACTTC
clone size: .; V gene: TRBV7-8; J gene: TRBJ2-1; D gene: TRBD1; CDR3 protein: CASSPQGALAYNEQFF; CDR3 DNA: TGTGCCAGCAGCCCACAGGGGGCGTTAGCTTACAATGAGCAGTTCTTC
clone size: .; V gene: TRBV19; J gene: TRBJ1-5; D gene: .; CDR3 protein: CASSMVQGSAQPQHF; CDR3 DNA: TGTGCCAGTAGTATGGTCCAGGGGAGCGCTCAGCCCCAGCATTTT